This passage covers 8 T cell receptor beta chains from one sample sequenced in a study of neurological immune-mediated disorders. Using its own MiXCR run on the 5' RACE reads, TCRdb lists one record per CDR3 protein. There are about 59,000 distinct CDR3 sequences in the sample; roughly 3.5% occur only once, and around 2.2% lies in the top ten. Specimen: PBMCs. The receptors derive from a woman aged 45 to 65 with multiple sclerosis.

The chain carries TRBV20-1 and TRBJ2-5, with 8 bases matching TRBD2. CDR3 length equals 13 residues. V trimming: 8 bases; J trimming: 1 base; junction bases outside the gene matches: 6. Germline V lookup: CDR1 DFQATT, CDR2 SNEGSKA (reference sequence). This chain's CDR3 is CSRSSGSQETQYF. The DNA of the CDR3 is TGCAGTCGGTCCAGCGGGAGCCAAGAGACCCAGTACTTC.

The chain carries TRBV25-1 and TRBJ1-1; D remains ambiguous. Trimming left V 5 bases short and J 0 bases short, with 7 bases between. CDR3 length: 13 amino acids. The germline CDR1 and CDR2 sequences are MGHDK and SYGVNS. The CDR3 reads CASSTVLNTEAFF. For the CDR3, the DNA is TGTGCCAGCAGTACTGTGTTGAACACTGAAGCTTTCTTT.

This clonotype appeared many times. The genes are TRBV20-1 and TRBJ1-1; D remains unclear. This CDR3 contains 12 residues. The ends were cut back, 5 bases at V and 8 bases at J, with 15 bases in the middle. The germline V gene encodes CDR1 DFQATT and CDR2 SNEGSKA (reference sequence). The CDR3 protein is CSAHRVLTEAFF. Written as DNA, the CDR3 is TGCAGTGCTCATCGGGTTCTCACGGAAGCTTTCTTT.

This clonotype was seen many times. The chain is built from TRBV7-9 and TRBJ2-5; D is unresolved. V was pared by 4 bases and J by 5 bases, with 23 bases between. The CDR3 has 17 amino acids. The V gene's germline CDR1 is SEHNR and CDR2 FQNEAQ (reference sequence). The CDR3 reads CASSSPNGLFSRETQYF. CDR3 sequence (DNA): TGTGCCAGCAGCTCCCCTAATGGCCTCTTCAGCCGGGAGACCCAGTACTTC.

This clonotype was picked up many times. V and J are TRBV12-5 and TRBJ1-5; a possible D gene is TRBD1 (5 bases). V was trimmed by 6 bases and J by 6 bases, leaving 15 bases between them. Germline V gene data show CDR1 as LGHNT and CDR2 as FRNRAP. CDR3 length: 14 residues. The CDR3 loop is CASGFAGFGQPQHF. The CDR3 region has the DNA TGTGCTAGTGGGTTTGCAGGGTTTGGTCAGCCCCAGCATTTT.

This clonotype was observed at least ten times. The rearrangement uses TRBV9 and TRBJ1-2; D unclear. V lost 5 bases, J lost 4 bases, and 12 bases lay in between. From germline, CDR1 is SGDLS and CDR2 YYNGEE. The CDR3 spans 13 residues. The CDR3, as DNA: TGTGCCAGCAGAGCCACTCAGCCCTATGGCTACACCTTC. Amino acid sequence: CASRATQPYGYTF.

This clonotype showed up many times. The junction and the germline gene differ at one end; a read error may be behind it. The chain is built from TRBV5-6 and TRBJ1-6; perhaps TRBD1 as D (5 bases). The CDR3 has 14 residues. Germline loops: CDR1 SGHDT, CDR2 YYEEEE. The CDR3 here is CASSLGSWDSPLNF. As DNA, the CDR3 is TGTGCCAGCAGCCTCGGGTCATGGGACTCACCCCTCAACTTT.

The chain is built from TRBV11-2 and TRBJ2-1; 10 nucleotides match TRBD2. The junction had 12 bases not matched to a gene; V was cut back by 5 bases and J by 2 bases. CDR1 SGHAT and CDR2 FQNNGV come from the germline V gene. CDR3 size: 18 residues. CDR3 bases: TGTGCCAGCAGCGAAGGGGTCGGCGGGACTAGCGCCTACAATGAGCAGTTCTTC. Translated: CASSEGVGGTSAYNEQFF. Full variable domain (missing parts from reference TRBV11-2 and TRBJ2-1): EAGVAQSPRYKIIEKRQSVAFWCNPISGHATLYWYQQILGQGPKLLIQFQNNGVVDDSQLPKDRFSAERLKGVDSTLKIQPAKLEDSAVYLCASSEGVGGTSAYNEQFFGPGTRLTVL.